Shown below are 7 T cell receptor beta chains from a single sample sequenced in a study of blood T cell repertoires in COVID-19. This table comes from immunoSEQ multiplex PCR, and its TCRdb copy is limited to in-frame clones, with some not included. Of about 200,000 clones listed, over 75% were seen once; the top ten hold around 4.7%. Sequenced sample: peripheral blood. The receptors stem from a human donor in a cohort sampled during active COVID-19.

This rearrangement joins TRBV19 to TRBJ2-7; D not resolved. CDR3 length equals 13 residues. The V gene lost 5 bases and the J gene lost 4 bases, with 12 bases spanning the gap. CDR1 LNHDA and CDR2 SQIVND come from the germline V gene (reference sequence). This chain's CDR3 is CASSVNLAYEQYF. CDR3 DNA: TGTGCCAGTAGTGTGAACCTGGCTTACGAGCAGTACTTC.

V usage is TRBV27 and J usage is TRBJ1-2, with 9 bases aligning to TRBD1. The CDR3 has 15 residues. The germline gives CDR1 MNHEY, CDR2 SMNVEV (reference sequence). V shed 5 bases and J 8 bases; nucleotides not matched to a gene: 12. The CDR3, as DNA: TGTGCCAGCAGTCCACCCGGGACAGGGAAAGGCGGCTACACCTTC. Protein: CASSPPGTGKGGYTF.

This clone is a singleton in its sample. The chain is built from TRBV5-6 and TRBJ1-1; D not certain. The CDR3 covers 15 residues. Germline CDR1 SGHDT, CDR2 YYEEEE. Trimming cost V 4 bases and J 3 bases, with 16 bases left between them. DNA for the CDR3: TGTGCCAGCAGCCCTCACAGTTCCTCCTACACTGAAGCTTTCTTT. Amino acids: CASSPHSSSYTEAFF.

The chain couples TRBV7-3 to TRBJ2-5, with 7 bases lining up with TRBD1. V shed 3 bases, J shed 5 bases, and the junction held 6 bases outside the gene matches. CDR1 is SGHTA, CDR2 FQGTGA, per germline. The CDR3 is made up of 14 amino acids. This CDR3 is CASSFDRVNETQYF. The CDR3 bases are TGTGCCAGCAGCTTTGACAGGGTCAACGAGACCCAGTACTTC.

This rearrangement joins TRBV5-4 to TRBJ2-3; 8 nucleotides match TRBD1. This CDR3 spans 14 amino acids. Looked up from germline, CDR1 is SGHNT and CDR2 is YYREEE (reference sequence). The J segment lost 1 base and the V segment lost 5 bases, leaving 3 bases of the junction unmatched. DNA for the CDR3: TGTGCCAGCAGGGGGACAGGCCGCACAGATACGCAGTATTTT. Its protein product is CASRGTGRTDTQYF.

CDR3 nucleotide sequence: TGTGCCAGCAGCTCCTACCCCCGGGACAGGGGGTTATTGTCTTCTGGCTACACCTTC. Translating gives CASSSYPRDRGLLSSGYTF. The chain recombines TRBV7-3 with TRBJ1-2; 11 nucleotides align to TRBD1. Germline V gene lookup returns CDR1 SGHTA and CDR2 FQGTGA. The J segment lost 7 bases and the V segment lost 4 bases, leaving 20 bases of the junction unmatched. There are 19 residues in the CDR3. Together with reference TRBV7-3 and TRBJ1-2, the CDR3 gives the full variable domain: GAGVSQTPSNKVTEKGKYVELRCDPISGHTALYWYRQSLGQGPEFLIYFQGTGAADDSGLPNDRFFAVRPEGSVSTLKIQRTERGDSAVYLCASSSYPRDRGLLSSGYTFGSGTRLTVV.

This clone was recorded a few times. The CDR3 coding sequence is TGTGCCAGCAGCTTAATTGACGGGGGAGAGCAGTACTTC. Its translation is CASSLIDGGEQYF. The chain is built from TRBV7-3 and TRBJ2-7; maybe TRBD2 (6 bases). This CDR3 contains 13 residues. The V gene lost 1 base and the J gene lost 7 bases, with 11 bases spanning the gap. CDR1 and CDR2 (germline): SGHTA, FQGTGA.